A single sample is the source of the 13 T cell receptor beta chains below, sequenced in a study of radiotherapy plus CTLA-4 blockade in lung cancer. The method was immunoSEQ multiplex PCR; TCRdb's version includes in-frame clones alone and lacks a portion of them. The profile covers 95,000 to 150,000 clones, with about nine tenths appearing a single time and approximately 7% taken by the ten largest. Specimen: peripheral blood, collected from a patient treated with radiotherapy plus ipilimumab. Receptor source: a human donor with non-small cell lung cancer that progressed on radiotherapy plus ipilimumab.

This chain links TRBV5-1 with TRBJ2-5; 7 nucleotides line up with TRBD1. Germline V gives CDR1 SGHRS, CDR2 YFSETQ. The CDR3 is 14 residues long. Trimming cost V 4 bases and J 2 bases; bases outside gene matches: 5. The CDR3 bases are TGCGCCAGCAGCCCGGGACAGTTACAAGAGACCCAGTACTTC. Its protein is CASSPGQLQETQYF.

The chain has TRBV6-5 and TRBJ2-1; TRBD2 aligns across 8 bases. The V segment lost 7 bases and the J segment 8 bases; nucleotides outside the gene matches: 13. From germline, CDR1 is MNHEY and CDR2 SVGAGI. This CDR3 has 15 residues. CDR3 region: CASTTVPGGPDEQFF. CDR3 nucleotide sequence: TGTGCCAGCACAACCGTTCCGGGAGGGCCGGATGAGCAGTTCTTC.

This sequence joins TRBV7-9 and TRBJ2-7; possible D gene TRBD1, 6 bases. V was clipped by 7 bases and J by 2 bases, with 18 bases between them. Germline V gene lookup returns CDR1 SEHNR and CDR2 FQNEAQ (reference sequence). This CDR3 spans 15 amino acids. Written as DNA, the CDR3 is TGTGCCAGCACCCCGGGGCAGGGGTCCCCCTACGAGCAGTACTTC. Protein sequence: CASTPGQGSPYEQYF.

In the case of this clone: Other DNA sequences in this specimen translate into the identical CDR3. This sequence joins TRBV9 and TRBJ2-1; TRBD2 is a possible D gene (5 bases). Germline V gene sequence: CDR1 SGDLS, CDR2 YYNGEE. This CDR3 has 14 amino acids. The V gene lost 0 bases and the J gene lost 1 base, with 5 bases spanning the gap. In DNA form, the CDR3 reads TGTGCCAGCAGCGTAGCGGGATCCTACAATGAGCAGTTCTTC. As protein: CASSVAGSYNEQFF. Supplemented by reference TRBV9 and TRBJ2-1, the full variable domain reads DSGVTQTPKHLITATGQRVTLRCSPRSGDLSVYWYQQSLDQGLQFLIQYYNGEERAKGNILERFSAQQFPDLHSELNLSSLELGDSALYFCASSVAGSYNEQFFGPGTRLTVL.

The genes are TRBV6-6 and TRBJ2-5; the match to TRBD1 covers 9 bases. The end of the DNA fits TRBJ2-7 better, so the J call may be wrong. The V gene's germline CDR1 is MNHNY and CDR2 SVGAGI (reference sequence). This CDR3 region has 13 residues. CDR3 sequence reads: CASSWDRDYEQYF. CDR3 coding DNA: TGTGCCAGCAGTTGGGACAGGGACTACGAGCAGTACTTC.

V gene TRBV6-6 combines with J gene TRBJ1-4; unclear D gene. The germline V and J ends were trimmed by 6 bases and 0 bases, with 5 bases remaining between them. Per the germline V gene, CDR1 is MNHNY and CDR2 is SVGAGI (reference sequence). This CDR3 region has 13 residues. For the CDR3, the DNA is TGTGCCAGCAGCCCCACAACTAATGAAAAACTGTTTTTT. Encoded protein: CASSPTTNEKLFF.

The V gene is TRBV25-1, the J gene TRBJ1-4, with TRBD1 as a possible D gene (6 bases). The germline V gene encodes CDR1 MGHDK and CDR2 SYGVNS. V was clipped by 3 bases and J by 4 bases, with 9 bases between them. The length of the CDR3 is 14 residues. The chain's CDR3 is CASSETGFNEKLFF. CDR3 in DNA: TGTGCCAGCAGTGAGACAGGATTTAATGAAAAACTGTTTTTT.

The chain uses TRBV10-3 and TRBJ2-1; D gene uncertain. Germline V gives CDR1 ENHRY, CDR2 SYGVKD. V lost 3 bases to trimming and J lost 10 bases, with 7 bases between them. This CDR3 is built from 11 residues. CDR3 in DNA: TGTGCCATCAGTGACGGAACGGAGCAGTTCTTC. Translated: CAISDGTEQFF.

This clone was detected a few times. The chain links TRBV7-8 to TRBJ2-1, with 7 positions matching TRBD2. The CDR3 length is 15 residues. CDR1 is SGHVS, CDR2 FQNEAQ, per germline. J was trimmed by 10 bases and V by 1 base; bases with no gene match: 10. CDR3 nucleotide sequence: TGTGCCAGCAGCTTAGATCCTGCGGGAGTAACCGAGCAGTTCTTC. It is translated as CASSLDPAGVTEQFF.

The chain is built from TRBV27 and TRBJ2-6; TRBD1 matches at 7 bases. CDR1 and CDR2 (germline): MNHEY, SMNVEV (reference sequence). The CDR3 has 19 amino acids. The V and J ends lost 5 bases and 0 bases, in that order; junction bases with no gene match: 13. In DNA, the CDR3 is TGTGCCAGCAGTCAAACAGGGGTGATTGGTCTCTCTGGGGCCAACGTCCTGACTTTC. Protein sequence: CASSQTGVIGLSGANVLTF.

CDR3 loop: CASGGGTVLNTEAFF. The CDR3 nucleotides read TGTGCCAGCGGGGGAGGGACCGTATTGAACACTGAAGCTTTCTTT. The gene calls are TRBV6-1 and TRBJ1-1, with a possible D match to TRBD1 (5 bases). Germline lookup yields CDR1 MNHNS and CDR2 SASEGT. Trimming cost V 8 bases and J 0 bases, with 16 bases left between them. The CDR3 is 15 amino acids.

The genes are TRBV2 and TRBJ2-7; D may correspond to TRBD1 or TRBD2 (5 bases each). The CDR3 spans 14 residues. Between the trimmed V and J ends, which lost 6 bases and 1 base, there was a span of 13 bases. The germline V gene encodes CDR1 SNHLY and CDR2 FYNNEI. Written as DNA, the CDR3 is TGTGCCAGCAGGGCCGGGACGCAGTCCTACGAGCAGTACTTC. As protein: CASRAGTQSYEQYF.

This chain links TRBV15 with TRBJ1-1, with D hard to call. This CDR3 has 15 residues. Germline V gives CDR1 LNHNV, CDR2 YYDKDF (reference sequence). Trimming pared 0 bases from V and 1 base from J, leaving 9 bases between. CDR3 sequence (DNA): TGTGCCACCAGCAGAGATCCCCGATCGAACACTGAAGCTTTCTTT. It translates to CATSRDPRSNTEAFF. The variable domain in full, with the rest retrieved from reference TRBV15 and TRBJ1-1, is DAMVIQNPRYQVTQFGKPVTLSCSQTLNHNVMYWYQQKSSQAPKLLFHYYDKDFNNEADTPDNFQSRRPNTSFCFLDIRSPGLGDTAMYLCATSRDPRSNTEAFFGQGTRLTVV.